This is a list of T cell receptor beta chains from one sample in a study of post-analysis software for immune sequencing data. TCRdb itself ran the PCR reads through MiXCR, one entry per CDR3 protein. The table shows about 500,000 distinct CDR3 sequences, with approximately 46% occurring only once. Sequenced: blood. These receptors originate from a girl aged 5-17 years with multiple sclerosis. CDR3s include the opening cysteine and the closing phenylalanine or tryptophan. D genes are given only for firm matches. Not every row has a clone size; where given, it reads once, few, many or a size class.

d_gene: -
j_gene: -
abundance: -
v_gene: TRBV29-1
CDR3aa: CSVGDRGGGMETQYF

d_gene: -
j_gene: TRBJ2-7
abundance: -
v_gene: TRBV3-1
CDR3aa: CASSQSLAAPEQYF

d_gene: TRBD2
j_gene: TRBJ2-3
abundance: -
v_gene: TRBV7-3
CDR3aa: CASSWTSADTQYF

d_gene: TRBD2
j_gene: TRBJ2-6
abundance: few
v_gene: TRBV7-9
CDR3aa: CASSPASGRAPGANVLTF

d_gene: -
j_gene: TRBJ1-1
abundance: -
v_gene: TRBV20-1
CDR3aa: CSARRPESEAFF

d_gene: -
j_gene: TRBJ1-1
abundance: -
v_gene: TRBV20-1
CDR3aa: CSAREGPYMNTEAFF

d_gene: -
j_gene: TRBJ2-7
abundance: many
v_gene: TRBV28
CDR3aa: CASSRSYEQYF

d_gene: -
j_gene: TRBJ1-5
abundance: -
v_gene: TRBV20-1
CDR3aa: CSASFPNQPQHF

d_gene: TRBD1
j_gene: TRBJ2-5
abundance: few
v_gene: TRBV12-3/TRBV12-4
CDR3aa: CASSLKGAGEQYF

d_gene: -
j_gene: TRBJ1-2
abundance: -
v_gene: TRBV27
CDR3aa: CAGSVAAGPYYGYTF

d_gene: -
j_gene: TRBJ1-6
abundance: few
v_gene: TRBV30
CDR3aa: CAWSEGTHNSPLHF

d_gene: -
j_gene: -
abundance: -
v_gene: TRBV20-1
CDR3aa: CSARDGARGFGEQYF

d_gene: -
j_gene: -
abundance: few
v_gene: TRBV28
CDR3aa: CASMGSPSFYEQYF

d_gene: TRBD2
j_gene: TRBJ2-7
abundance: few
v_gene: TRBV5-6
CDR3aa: CASSFREGLVYEQYF

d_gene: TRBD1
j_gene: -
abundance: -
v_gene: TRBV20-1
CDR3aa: CSAMDRENYEQYF

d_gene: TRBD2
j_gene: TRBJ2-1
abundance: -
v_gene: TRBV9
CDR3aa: CASSGTGGPDEQFF

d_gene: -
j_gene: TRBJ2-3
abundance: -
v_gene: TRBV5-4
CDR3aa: CASSLDHTDTQYF

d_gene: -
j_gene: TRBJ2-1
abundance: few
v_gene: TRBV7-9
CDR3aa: CASSLSSGDHYNEQFF

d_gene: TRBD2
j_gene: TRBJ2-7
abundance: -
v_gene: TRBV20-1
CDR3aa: CSAQRGAGGKYEQYF

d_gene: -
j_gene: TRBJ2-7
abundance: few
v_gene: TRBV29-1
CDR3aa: CSTSVGEDEQYF

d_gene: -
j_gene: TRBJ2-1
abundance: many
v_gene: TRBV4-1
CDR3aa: CASSQDKTVRYYNEQFF

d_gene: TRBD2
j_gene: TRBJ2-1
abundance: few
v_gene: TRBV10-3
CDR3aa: CAIKKREGLAGGFNEQFF

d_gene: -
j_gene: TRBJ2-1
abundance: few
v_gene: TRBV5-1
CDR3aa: CASSLEASAVNEQFF

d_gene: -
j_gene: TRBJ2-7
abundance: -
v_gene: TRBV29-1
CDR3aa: CSVVRDRLTYEQYF

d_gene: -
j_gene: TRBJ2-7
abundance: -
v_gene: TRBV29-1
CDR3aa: CSVARNPYEQYF

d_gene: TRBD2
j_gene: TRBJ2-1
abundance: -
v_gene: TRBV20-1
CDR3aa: CSASHRGLAGAGNEQFF

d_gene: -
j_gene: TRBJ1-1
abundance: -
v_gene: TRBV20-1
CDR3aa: CSARDSDTEAFF

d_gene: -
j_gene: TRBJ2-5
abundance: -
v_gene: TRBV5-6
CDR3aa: CASSSQGGGYQETQYF

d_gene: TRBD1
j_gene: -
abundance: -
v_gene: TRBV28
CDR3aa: CGTGEYEQYF

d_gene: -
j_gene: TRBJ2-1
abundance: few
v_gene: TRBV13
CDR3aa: CASSPLAHEQFF

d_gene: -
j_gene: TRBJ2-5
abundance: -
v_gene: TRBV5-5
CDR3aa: CASSFVGQEETQYF

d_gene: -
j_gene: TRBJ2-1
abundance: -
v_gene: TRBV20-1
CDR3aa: CSARDFASRFEQFF

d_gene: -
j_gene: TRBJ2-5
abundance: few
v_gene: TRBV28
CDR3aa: CASSFVGTLVREEQYF

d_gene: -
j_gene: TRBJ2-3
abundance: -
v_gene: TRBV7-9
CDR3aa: CASSLPTEDSNTQYF

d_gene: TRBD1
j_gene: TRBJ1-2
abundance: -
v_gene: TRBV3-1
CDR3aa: CASSQQTGDFYGYTF

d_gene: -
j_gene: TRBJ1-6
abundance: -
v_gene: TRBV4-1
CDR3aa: CASSQVNSYNSPLHF

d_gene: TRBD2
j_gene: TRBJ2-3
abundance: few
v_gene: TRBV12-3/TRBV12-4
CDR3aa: CASSLHGRNTDTQYF

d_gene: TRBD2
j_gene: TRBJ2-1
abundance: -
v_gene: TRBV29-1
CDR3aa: CSGEGLAGSDNEQFF

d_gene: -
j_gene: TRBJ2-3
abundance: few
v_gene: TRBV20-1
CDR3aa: CSARRGGGTDTQYF

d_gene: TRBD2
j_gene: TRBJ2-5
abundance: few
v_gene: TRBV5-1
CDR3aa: CASSLAPGGLEETQYF

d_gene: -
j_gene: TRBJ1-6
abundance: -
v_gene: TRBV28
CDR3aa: CASSRVGQSPLHF

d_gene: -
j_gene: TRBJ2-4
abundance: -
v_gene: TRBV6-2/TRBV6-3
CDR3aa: CASRRGSAKNIQYF

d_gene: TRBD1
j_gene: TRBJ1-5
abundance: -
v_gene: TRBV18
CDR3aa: CASSLGTASNQPQHF

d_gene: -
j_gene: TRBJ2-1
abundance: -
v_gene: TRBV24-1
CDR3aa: CATSGGTSEQFF

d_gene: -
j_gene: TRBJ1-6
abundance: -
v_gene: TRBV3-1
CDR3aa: CASSQGARPTHSPLHF

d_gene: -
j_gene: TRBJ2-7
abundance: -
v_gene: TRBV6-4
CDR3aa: CASSEKRQYF

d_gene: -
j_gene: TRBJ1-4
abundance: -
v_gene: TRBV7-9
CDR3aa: CASSLVSHEKLFF

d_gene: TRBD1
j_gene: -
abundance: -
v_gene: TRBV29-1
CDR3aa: CSVGPRQGLYEQYF